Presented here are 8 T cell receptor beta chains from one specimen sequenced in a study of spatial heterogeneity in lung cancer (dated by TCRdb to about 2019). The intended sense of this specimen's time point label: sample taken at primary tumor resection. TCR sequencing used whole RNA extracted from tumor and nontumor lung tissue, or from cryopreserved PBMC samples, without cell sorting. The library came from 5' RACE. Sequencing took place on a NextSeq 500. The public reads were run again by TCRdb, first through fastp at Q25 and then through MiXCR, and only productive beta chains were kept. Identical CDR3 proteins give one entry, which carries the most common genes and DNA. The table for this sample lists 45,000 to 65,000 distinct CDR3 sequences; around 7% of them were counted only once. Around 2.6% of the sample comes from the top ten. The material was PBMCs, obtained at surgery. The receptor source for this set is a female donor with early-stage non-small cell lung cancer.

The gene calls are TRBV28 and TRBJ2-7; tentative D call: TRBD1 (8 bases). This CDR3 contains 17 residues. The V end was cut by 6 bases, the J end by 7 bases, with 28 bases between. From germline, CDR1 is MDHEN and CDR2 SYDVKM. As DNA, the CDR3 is TGTGCCAGCAGCCGGACAGGGAGCCCCAGGGGGGGGCGGGAGCAGTACTTC. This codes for CASSRTGSPRGGREQYF.

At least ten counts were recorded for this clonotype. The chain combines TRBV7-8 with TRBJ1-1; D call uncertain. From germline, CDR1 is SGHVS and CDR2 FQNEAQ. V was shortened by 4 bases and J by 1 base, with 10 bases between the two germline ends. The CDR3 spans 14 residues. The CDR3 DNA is TGTGCCAGCAGCTCCCAGCGGGAGAACACTGAAGCTTTCTTT. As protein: CASSSQRENTEAFF.

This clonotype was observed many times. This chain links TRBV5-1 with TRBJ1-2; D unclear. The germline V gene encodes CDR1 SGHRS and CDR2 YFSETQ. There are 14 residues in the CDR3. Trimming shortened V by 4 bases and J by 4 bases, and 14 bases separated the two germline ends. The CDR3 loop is CASSPAPGFYGYTF. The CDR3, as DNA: TGCGCCAGCAGCCCGGCACCGGGGTTCTATGGCTACACCTTC.

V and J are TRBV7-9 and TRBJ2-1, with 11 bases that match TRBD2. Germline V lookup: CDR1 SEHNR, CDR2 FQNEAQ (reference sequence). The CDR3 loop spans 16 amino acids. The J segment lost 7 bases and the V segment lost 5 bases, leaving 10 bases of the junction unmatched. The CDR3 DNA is TGTGCCAGCAGCCCCCCCGTAGCGGGGGGGCTTAATGAGCAGTTCTTC. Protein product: CASSPPVAGGLNEQFF.

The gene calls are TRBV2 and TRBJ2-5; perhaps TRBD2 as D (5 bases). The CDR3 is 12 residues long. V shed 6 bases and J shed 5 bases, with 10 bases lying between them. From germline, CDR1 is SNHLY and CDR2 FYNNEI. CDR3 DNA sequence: TGTGCCAGCAGGGACTTTTGGGAGACCCAGTACTTC. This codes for CASRDFWETQYF.

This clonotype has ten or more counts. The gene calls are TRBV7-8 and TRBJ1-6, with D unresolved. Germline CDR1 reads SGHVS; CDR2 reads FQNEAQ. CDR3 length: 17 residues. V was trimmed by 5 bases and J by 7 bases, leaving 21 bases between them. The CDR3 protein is CASSPPRRVSPNSPLHF. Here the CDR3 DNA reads TGTGCCAGCAGCCCGCCCAGGAGGGTGTCTCCAAATTCACCCCTCCACTTT.

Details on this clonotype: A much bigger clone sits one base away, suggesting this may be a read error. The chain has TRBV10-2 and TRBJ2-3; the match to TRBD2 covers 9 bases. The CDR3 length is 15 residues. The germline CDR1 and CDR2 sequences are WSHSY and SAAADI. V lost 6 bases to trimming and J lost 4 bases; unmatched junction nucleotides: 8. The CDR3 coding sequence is TGCGCCAGCAGCCCCGGGACTAGCCGCGCAGATACGCAGTATTTT. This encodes CASSPGTSRADTQYF.

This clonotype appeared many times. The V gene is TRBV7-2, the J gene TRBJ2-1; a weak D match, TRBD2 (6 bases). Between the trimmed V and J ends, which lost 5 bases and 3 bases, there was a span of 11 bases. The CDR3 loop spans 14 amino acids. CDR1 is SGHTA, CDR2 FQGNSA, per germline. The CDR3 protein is CASSPGLIYNEQFF. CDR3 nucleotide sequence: TGTGCCAGCAGCCCGGGACTTATCTACAATGAGCAGTTCTTC.